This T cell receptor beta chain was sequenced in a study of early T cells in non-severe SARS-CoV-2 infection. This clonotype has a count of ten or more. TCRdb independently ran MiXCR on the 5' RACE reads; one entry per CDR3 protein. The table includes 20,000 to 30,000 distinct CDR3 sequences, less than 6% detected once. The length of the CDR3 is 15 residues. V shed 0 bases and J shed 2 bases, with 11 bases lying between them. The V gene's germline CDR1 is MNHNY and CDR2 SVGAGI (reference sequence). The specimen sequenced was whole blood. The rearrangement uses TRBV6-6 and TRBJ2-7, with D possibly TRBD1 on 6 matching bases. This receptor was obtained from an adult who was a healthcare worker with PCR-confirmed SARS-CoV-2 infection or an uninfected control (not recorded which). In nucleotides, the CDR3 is TGTGCCAGCAGTTACTCGAACCAGGGGCCCTACGAGCAGTACTTC. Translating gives CASSYSNQGPYEQYF.